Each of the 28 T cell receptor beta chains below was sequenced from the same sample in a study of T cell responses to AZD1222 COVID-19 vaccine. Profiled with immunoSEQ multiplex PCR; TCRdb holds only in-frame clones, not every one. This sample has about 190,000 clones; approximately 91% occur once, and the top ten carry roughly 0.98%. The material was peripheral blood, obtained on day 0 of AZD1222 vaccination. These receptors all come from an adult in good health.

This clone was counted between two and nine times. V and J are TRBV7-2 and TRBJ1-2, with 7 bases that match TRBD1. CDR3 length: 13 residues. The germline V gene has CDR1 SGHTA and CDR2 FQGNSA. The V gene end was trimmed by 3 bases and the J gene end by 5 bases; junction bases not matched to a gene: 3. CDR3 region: CASSLPRGYGYTF. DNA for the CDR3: TGTGCCAGCAGCTTGCCCAGGGGGTATGGCTACACCTTC.

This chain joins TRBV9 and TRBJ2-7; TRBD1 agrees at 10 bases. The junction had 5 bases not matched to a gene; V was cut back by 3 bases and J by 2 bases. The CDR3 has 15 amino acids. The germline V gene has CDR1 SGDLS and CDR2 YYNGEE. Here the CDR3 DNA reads TGTGCCAGCAGCGAGTCCGGGACAGGGGCCTACGAGCAGTACTTC. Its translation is CASSESGTGAYEQYF.

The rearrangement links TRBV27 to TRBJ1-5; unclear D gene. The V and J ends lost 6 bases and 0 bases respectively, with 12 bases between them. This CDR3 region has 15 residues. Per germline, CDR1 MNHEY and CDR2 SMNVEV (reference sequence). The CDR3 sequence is CASSVGWNSNQPQHF. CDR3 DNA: TGTGCCAGCAGCGTCGGGTGGAATAGCAATCAGCCCCAGCATTTT.

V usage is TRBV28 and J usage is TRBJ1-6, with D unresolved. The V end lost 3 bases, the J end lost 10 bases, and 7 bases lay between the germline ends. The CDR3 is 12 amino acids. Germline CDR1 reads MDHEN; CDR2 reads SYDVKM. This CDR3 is CASSFLGSPLHF. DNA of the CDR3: TGTGCCAGCAGTTTTTTGGGCTCACCCCTCCACTTT.

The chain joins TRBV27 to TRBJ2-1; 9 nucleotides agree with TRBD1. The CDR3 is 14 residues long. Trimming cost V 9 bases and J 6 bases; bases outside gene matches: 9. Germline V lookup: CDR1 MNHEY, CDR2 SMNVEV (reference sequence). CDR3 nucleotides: TGTGCCAGTGGGTACAGGGGGCGCGGCAATGAGCAGTTCTTC. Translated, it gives CASGYRGRGNEQFF.

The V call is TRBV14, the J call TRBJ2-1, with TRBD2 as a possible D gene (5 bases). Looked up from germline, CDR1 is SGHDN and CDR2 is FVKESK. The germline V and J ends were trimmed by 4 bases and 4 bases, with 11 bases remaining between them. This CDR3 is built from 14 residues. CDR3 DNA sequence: TGTGCCAGCAGCCCCCGACTAACTTACAATGAGCAGTTCTTC. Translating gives CASSPRLTYNEQFF.

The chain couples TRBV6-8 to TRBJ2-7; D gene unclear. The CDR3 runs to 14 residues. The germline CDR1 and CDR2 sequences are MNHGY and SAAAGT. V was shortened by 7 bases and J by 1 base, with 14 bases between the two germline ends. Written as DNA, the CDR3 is TGTGCCAGCACAGTTTTGTCAGGATCCTACGAGCAGTACTTC. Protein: CASTVLSGSYEQYF.

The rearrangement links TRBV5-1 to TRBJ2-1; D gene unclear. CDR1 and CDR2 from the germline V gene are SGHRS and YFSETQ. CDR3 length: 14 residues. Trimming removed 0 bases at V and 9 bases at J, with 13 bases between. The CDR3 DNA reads TGCGCCAGCAGCTTGGGCCCCGAGGTTGGTGAGCAGTTCTTC. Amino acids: CASSLGPEVGEQFF.

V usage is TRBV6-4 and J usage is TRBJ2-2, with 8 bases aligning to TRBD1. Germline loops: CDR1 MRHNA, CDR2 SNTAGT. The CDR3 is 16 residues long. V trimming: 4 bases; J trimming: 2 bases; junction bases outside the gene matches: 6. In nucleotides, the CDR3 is TGTGCCAGCAGTGCCTTAGGACAGGGCAACACCGGGGAGCTGTTTTTT. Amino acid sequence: CASSALGQGNTGELFF.

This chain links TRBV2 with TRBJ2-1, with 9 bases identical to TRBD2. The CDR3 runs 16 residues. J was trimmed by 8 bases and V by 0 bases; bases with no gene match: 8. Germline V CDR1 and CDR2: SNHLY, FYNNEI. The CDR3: CASSEAPSGRRHEQFF. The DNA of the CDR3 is TGTGCCAGCAGTGAAGCGCCCAGCGGGAGGAGGCATGAGCAGTTCTTC.

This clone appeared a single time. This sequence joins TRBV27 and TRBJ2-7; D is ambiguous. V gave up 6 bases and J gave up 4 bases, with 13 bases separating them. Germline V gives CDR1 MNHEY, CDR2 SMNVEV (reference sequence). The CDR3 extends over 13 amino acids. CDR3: CASSLGWAYEQYF. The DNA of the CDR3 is TGTGCCAGCAGCCTAGGTTGGGCTTACGAGCAGTACTTC.

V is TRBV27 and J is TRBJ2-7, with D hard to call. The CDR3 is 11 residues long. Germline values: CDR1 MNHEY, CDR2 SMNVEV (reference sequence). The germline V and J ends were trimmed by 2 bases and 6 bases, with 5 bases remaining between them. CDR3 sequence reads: CASSLGLEQYF. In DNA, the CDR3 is TGTGCCAGCAGTTTAGGCCTCGAGCAGTACTTC.

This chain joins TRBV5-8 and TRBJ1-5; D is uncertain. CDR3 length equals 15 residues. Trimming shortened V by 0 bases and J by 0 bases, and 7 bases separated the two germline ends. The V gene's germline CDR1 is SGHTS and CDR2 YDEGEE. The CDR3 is CASSLGHPSNQPQHF. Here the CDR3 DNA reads TGTGCCAGCAGCTTGGGGCACCCTAGCAATCAGCCCCAGCATTTT.

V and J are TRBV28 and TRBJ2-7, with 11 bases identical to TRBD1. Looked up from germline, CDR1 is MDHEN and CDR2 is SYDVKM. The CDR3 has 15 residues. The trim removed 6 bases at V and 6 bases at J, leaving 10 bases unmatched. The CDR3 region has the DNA TGTGCCAGCAGCGACTGGACAGGGGGCATGGTCGAGCAGTACTTC. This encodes CASSDWTGGMVEQYF.

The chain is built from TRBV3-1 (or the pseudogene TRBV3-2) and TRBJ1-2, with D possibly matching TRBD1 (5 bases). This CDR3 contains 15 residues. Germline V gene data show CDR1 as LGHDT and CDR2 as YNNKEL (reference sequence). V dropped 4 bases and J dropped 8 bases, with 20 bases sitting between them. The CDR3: CASSPGRGSIAGYTF. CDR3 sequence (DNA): TGTGCCAGCAGCCCAGGCCGGGGCTCAATAGCGGGCTACACCTTC.

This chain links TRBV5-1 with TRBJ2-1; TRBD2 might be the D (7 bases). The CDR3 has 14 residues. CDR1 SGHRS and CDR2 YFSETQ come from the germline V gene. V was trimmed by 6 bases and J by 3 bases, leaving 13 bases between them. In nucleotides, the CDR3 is TGCGCCAGCAAGCGCGGGGGCGACTACAATGAGCAGTTCTTC. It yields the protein CASKRGGDYNEQFF.

For the CDR3, the DNA is TGTGCCAGCAGTTACTCAGGGGTCGGCGAGCAGTACTTC. Translated, it gives CASSYSGVGEQYF. V and J are TRBV6-2 or TRBV6-3 and TRBJ2-7; TRBD1 might be the D (5 bases). V was pared by 0 bases and J by 6 bases, with 9 bases between. The germline gives CDR1 MNHEY, CDR2 SVGEGT. CDR3 length equals 13 residues.

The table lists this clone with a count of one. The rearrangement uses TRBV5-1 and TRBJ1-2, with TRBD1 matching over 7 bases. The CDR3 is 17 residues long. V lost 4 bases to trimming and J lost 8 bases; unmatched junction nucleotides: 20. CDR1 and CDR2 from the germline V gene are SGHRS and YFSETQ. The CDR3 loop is CASSPPHQTGYSHGYTF. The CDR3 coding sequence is TGCGCCAGCAGCCCGCCTCATCAGACAGGGTACAGTCACGGCTACACCTTC.

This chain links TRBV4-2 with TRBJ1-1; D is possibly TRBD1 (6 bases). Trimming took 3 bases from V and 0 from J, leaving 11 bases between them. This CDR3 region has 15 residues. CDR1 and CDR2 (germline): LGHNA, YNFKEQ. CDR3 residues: CASSQLTGLNTEAFF. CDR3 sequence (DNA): TGTGCCAGCAGCCAGCTGACAGGCCTGAACACTGAAGCTTTCTTT.

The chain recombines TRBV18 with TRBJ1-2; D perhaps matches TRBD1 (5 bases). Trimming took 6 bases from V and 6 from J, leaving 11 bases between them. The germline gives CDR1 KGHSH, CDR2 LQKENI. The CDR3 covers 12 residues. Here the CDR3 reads CASSSGEHGYTF. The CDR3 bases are TGTGCCAGCTCGTCGGGGGAGCATGGCTACACCTTC.

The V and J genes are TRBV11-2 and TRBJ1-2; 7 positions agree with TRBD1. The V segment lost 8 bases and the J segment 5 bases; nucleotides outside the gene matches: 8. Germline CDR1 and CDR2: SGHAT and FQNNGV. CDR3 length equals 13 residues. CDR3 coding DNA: TGTGCCAGCTACGGGACAGAACCTTATGGCTACACCTTC. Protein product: CASYGTEPYGYTF.

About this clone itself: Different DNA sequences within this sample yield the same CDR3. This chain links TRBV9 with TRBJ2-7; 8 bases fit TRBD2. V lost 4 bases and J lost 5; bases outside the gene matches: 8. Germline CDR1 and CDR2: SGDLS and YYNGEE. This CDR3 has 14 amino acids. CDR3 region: CASSPGGGAHEQYF. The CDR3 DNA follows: TGTGCCAGCAGCCCCGGGGGGGGTGCCCACGAGCAGTACTTC.

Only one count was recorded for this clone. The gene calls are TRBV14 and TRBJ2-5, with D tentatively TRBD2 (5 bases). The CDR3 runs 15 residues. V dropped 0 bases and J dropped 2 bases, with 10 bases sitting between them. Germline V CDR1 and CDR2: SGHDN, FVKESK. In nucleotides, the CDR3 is TGTGCCAGCAGCCAAGATCCCCCGGGGCAAGAGACCCAGTACTTC. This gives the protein CASSQDPPGQETQYF.

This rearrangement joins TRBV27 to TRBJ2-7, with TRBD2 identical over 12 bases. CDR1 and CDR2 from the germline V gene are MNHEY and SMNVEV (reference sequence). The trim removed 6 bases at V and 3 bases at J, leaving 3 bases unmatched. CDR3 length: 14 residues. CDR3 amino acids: CASSRTSGIYEQYF. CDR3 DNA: TGTGCCAGCAGCCGGACTAGCGGGATCTACGAGCAGTACTTC.

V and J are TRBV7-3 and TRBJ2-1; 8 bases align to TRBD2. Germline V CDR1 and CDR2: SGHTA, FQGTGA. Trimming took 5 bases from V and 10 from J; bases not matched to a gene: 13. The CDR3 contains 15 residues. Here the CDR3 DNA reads TGTGCCAGCAGCCAGGGAAGGGCGGGGGGTGGAGAGCAGTTCTTC. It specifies CASSQGRAGGGEQFF.

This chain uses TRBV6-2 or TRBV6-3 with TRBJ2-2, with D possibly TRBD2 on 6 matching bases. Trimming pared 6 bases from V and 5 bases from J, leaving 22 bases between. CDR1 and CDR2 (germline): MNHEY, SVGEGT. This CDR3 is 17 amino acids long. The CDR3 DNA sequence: TGTGCCAGCAGCTCCAGGCGGGGAGTGGATGCTACCGGGGAGCTGTTTTTT. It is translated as CASSSRRGVDATGELFF.

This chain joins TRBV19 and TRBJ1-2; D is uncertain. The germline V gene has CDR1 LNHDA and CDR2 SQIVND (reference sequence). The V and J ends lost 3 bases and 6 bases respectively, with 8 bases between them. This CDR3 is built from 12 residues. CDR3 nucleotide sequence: TGTGCCAGTAGTATTGGGAATAATGGCTACACCTTC. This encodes CASSIGNNGYTF.

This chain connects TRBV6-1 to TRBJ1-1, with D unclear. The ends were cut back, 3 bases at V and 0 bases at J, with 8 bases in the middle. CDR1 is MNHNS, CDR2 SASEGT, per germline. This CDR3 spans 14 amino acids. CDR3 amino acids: CASSDDTLNTEAFF. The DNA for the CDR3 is TGTGCCAGCAGTGATGACACTTTGAACACTGAAGCTTTCTTT.